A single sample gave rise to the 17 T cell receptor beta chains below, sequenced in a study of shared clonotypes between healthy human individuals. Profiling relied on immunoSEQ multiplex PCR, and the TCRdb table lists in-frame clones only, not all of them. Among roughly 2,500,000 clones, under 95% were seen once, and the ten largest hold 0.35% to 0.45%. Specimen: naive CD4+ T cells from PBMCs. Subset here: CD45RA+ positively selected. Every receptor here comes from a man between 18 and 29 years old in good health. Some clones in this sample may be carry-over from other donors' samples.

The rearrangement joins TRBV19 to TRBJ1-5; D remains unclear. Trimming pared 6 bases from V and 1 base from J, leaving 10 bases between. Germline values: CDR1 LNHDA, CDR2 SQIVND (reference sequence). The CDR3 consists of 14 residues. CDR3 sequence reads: CASRGWRSNQPQHF. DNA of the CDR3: TGTGCCAGTAGAGGCTGGAGAAGCAATCAGCCCCAGCATTTT.

CDR3 DNA sequence: TGTGCCAGCAGCGACGGCCCCGAGCAGTACTTC. It is translated as CASSDGPEQYF. The rearrangement links TRBV5-6 to TRBJ2-7; D not certain. V lost 4 bases and J 6 bases, leaving 8 bases between the germline ends. This CDR3 has 11 residues. Germline CDR1 and CDR2: SGHDT and YYEEEE.

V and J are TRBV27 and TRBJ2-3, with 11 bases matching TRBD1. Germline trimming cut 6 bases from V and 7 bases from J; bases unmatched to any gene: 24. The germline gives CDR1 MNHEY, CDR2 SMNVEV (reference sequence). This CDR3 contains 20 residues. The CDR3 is CASRKQTRRGTGGEQYTQYF. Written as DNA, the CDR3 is TGTGCCAGCAGGAAACAAACTCGACGGGGGACAGGGGGAGAGCAGTATACGCAGTATTTT.

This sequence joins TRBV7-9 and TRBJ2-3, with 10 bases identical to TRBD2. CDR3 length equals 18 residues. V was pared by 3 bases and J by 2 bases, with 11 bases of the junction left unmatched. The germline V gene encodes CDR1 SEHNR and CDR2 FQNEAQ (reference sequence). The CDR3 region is CASSLSLAGVSYTDTQYF. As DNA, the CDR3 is TGTGCCAGCAGCTTGAGCCTAGCGGGAGTTAGTTACACAGATACGCAGTATTTT.

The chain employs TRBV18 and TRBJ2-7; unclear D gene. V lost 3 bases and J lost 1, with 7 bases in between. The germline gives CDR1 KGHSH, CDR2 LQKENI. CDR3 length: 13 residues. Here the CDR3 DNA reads TGTGCCAGCTCACCCGCTCGTTCCTACGAGCAGTACTTC. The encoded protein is CASSPARSYEQYF.

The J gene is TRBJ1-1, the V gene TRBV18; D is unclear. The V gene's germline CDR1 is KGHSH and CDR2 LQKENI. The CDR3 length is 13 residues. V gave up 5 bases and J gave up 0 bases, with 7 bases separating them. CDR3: CASSTGMNTEAFF. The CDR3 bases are TGTGCCAGCTCAACGGGGATGAACACTGAAGCTTTCTTT.

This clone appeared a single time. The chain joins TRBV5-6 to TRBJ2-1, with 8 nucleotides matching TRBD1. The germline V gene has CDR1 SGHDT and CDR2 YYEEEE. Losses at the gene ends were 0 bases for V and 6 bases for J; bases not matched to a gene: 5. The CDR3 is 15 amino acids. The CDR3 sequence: CASSLVWQGANEQFF. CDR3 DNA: TGTGCCAGCAGCTTGGTGTGGCAGGGGGCCAATGAGCAGTTCTTC.

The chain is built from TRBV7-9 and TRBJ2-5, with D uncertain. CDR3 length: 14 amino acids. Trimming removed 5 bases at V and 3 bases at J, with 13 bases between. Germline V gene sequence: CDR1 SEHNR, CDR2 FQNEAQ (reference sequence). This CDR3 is CASSPNIVKETQYF. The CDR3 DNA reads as TGTGCCAGCAGCCCTAATATCGTAAAAGAGACCCAGTACTTC.

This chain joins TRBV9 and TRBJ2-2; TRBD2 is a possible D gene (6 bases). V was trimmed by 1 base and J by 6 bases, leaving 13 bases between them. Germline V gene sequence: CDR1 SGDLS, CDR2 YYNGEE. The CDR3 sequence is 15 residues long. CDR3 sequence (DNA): TGTGCCAGCAGCGTACAACCGGGGGAGGCCGGGGAGCTGTTTTTT. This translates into CASSVQPGEAGELFF.

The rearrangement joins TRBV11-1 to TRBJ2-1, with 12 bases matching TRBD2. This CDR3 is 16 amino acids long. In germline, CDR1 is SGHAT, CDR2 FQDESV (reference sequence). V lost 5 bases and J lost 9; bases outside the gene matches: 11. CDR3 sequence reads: CASSPFPTSGRGEQFF. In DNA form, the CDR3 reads TGTGCCAGCAGCCCCTTCCCGACTAGCGGGAGAGGTGAGCAGTTCTTC.

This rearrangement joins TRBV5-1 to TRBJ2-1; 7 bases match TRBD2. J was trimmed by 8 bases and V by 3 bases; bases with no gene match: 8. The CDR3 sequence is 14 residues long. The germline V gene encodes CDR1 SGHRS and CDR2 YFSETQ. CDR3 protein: CASSSRLARDEQFF. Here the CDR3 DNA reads TGCGCCAGCAGCTCCCGACTAGCCCGAGATGAGCAGTTCTTC.

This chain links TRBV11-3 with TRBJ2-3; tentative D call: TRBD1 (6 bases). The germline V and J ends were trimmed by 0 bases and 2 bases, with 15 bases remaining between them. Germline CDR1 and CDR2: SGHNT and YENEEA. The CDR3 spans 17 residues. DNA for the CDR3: TGTGCCAGCAGCTTAGATCGAGGGGGAGTACTCACAGATACGCAGTATTTT. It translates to CASSLDRGGVLTDTQYF.

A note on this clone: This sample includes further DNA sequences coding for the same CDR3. CDR3: CASSLGQGAYEQYF. The CDR3 region has the DNA TGCGCCAGCAGCTTGGGTCAGGGGGCTTACGAGCAGTACTTC. The chain is built from TRBV5-1 and TRBJ2-7; 8 bases are a match to TRBD1. The CDR3 consists of 14 residues. Unmatched junction bases numbered 3, after V lost 0 bases and J lost 4 bases. CDR1 and CDR2 (germline): SGHRS, YFSETQ.

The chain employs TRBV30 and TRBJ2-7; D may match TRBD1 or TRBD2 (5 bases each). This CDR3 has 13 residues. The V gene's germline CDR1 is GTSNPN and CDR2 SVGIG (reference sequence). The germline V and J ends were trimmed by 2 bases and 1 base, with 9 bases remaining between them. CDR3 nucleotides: TGTGCCTGGAGTACCGGGGCTTCCTACGAGCAGTACTTC. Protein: CAWSTGASYEQYF.

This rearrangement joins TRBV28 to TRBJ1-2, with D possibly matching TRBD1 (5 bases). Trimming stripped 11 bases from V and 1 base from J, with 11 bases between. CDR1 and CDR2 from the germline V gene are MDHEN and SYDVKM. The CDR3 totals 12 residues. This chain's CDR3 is CAATGLNYGYTF. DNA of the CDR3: TGTGCCGCGACGGGGCTTAACTATGGCTACACCTTC.

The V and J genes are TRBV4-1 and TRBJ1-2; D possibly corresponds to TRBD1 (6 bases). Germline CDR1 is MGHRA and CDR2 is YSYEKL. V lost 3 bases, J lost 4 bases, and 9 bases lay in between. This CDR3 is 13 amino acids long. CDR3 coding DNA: TGCGCCAGCAGCCAGGGGACAACCTATGGCTACACCTTC. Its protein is CASSQGTTYGYTF.

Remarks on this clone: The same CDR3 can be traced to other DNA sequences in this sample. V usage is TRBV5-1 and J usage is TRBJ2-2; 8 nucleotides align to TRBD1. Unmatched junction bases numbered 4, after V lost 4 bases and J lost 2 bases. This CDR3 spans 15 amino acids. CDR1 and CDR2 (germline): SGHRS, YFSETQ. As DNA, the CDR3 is TGCGCCAGCAGCCGTGACAGGGGTAACACCGGGGAGCTGTTTTTT. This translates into CASSRDRGNTGELFF.